Given below is one TCR beta chain in context. The antigen is undetermined. These data come from a study of cytomegalovirus exposure and HLA in healthy donors. This CDR3 region has 18 residues. Germline values: CDR1 SGHRS, CDR2 YFSETQ. V trimming: 0 bases; J trimming: 0 bases; junction bases outside the gene matches: 10. Regarding the study as a whole: Exclusion applied to some V segments, including TRBV6-2 and TRBV6-3, as they were indistinguishable.

Primers included in the PCR were 60 Vbeta and 13 Jbeta primers. The data were produced by immunoSEQ multiplex PCR, yet TCRdb's version contains in-frame clones alone and is incomplete. The sample records 90,000 to 120,000 clones, roughly 77% being singletons. The genes are TRBV5-1 and TRBJ1-2; 8 nucleotides agree with TRBD1. The specimen sequenced was PBMCs. The TCR was taken from a woman aged 45-60 years in good health and CMV-seropositive. The CDR3 loop reads CASSLGFGQGAANYGYTF. The CDR3 nucleotides read TGCGCCAGCAGCTTGGGTTTTGGGCAGGGGGCAGCTAACTATGGCTACACCTTC.